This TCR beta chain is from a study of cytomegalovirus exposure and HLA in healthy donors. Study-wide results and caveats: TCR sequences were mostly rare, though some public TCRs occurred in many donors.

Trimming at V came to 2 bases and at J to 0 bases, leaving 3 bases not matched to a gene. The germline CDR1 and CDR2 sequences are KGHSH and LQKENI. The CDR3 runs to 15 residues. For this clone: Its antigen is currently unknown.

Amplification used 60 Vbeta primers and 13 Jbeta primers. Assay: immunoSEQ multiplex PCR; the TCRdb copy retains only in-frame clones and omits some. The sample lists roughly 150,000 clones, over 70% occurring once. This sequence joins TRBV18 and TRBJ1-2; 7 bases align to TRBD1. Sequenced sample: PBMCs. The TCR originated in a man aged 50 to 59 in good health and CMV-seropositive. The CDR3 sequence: CASSPGTGANYGYTF. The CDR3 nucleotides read TGTGCCAGCTCACCAGGTACAGGGGCTAACTATGGCTACACCTTC.